This T cell receptor (beta chain) was recovered during a study of blood T cell repertoires in COVID-19. Study overall: Acute and convalescent COVID-19 samples came from the United States, Italy and Spain.

Libraries were prepared by immunoSEQ multiplex PCR; TCRdb keeps only in-frame clonotypes and omits some of them. Of a few hundred thousand clones listed, around nine tenths are singletons. Germline CDR1 PRHDT, CDR2 FYEKMQ (reference sequence). The CDR3 is 19 residues long. With V trimmed by 0 bases and J by 0 bases, 11 bases remained unmatched. This clone was seen a single time. The sequence was collected from a young woman who had recovered from COVID-19. The rearrangement uses TRBV13 and TRBJ2-4; 7 bases fit TRBD1. Source material: peripheral blood. CDR3 region: CASSLGRQGHRAAKNIQYF. The CDR3 bases are TGTGCCAGCAGCTTAGGAAGACAGGGACATCGGGCAGCCAAAAACATTCAGTACTTC. Combining the CDR3 with reference TRBV13 and TRBJ2-4 gives the whole variable domain AAGVIQSPRHLIKEKRETATLKCYPIPRHDTVYWYQQGPGQDPQFLISFYEKMQSDKGSIPDRFSAQQFSDYHSELNMSSLELGDSALYFCASSLGRQGHRAAKNIQYFGAGTRLSVL.